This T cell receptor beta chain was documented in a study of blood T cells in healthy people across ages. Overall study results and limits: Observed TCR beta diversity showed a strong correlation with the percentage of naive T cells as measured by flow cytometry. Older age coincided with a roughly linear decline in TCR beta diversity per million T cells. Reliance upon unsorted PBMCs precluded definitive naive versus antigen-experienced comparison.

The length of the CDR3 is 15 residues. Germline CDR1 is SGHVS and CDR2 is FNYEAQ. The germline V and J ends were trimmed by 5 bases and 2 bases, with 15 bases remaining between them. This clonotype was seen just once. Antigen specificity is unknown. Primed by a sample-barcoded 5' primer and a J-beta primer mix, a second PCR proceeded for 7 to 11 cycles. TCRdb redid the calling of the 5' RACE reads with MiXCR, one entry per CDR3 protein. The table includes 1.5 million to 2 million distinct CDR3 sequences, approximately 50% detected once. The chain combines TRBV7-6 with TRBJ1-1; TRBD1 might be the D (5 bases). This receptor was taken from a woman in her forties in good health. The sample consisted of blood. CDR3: CASSHEEGLNTEAFF. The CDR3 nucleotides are TGTGCCAGCAGCCACGAGGAGGGGTTAAACACTGAAGCTTTCTTT.